Below are 30 T cell receptor beta chains sequenced from a single sample in a study of a mutant IDH1 vaccine in newly diagnosed glioma. Produced via immunoSEQ multiplex PCR; TCRdb's table is partial and in-frame only. This repertoire shows approximately 50,000 clones, 75% to 90% found once; its top ten account for approximately 3.2%. Indicated time point: week 47, end of study. Each dose of the vaccine consisted of 300 ug of mutant IDH1 20-mer peptide, with topical imiquimod. Their recognized antigens are unknown. The sample in question was PBMCs, obtained from a glioma patient whose treatment included an IDH1 peptide vaccine. The receptors here all came from a woman between 45 and 65 years old with glioma.

The V and J genes are TRBV5-6 and TRBJ2-7; 9 bases match TRBD1. This CDR3 contains 15 residues. Per the germline V gene, CDR1 is SGHDT and CDR2 is YYEEEE. Unmatched junction bases numbered 8, after V lost 3 bases and J lost 4 bases. DNA for the CDR3: TGTGCCAGCAGCTGGGCACAGGGGGCTGGGTACGAGCAGTACTTC. Encoded protein: CASSWAQGAGYEQYF.

The chain carries TRBV6-1 and TRBJ2-1; perhaps TRBD1 as D (6 bases). Germline V gene data show CDR1 as MNHNS and CDR2 as SASEGT. The ends were cut back, 1 base at V and 12 bases at J, with 13 bases in the middle. The CDR3 totals 13 residues. CDR3 sequence: CASSEVGRGMQFF. DNA for the CDR3: TGTGCCAGCAGTGAAGTCGGCAGGGGAATGCAGTTCTTC.

The gene calls are TRBV2 and TRBJ1-2; a possible D gene is TRBD1 (5 bases). This CDR3 has 14 residues. Trimming removed 7 bases from V and 4 bases from J, with 16 bases in between. In germline, CDR1 is SNHLY, CDR2 FYNNEI. The CDR3 DNA reads as TGTGCCAGCAAGACGGCTCCCGGGGGCTATGGCTACACCTTC. Translated, it gives CASKTAPGGYGYTF. Based on the CDR3 plus reference TRBV2 and TRBJ1-2, the full variable domain is EPEVTQTPSHQVTQMGQEVILRCVPISNHLYFYWYRQILGQKVEFLVSFYNNEISEKSEIFDDQFSVERPDGSNFTLKIRSTKLEDSAMYFCASKTAPGGYGYTFGSGTRLTVV.

The chain is built from TRBV11-3 and TRBJ2-1; weak D call: TRBD2 (6 bases). Looked up from germline, CDR1 is SGHNT and CDR2 is YENEEA. The length of the CDR3 is 13 residues. Trimming took 6 bases from V and 8 from J, leaving 14 bases between them. CDR3 nucleotides: TGTGCCAGCAGTAGGAGGGGTGGCGATGAGCAGTTCTTC. Amino acids: CASSRRGGDEQFF.

V is TRBV5-1 and J is TRBJ1-1, with D possibly matching TRBD1 (5 bases). CDR1 and CDR2 from the germline V gene are SGHRS and YFSETQ. Between the trimmed V and J ends, which lost 3 bases and 7 bases, there was a span of 13 bases. The CDR3 runs 13 residues. In DNA, the CDR3 is TGCGCCAGCAGCTCCTCCGGGACGGATGAAGCTTTCTTT. Translated, it gives CASSSSGTDEAFF.

This sequence joins TRBV30 and TRBJ2-3; TRBD2 aligns across 13 bases. In germline, CDR1 is GTSNPN, CDR2 SVGIG (reference sequence). The V and J ends lost 0 bases and 4 bases, in that order; junction bases with no gene match: 1. The length of the CDR3 is 15 residues. The DNA for the CDR3 is TGTGCCTGGAGTGTACTAGCGGGGGGGCCAGATACGCAGTATTTT. Translation gives CAWSVLAGGPDTQYF.

This clone occurred a few times. The chain joins TRBV19 to TRBJ2-7; D gene ambiguous. The V end lost 2 bases, the J end lost 0 bases, and 14 bases lay between the germline ends. The length of the CDR3 is 16 residues. Germline lookup yields CDR1 LNHDA and CDR2 SQIVND (reference sequence). CDR3 residues: CASSIRGLGASYEQYF. In DNA form, the CDR3 reads TGTGCCAGTAGTATACGTGGGCTTGGAGCCTCCTACGAGCAGTACTTC.

This clone has a single count. This sequence joins TRBV4-1 and TRBJ2-7; perhaps TRBD1 as D (6 bases). V was pared by 4 bases and J by 3 bases, with 10 bases between. The CDR3 is 13 residues long. Germline CDR1 MGHRA, CDR2 YSYEKL. The CDR3 DNA follows: TGCGCCAGCAGCCCCCGGGACAACTACGAGCAGTACTTC. This codes for CASSPRDNYEQYF.

The rearrangement uses TRBV27 and TRBJ2-1, with D possibly matching TRBD1 (7 bases). The V gene lost 7 bases and the J gene lost 7 bases, with 17 bases spanning the gap. The germline V gene has CDR1 MNHEY and CDR2 SMNVEV (reference sequence). This CDR3 region has 14 residues. The CDR3 loop reads CASTEAGGWNEQFF. The CDR3 region has the DNA TGTGCCAGCACGGAGGCAGGGGGGTGGAATGAGCAGTTCTTC.

The V and J genes are TRBV9 and TRBJ1-2; unclear D gene. With 2 bases removed from V and 7 bases from J, the gap between germline ends came to 15 bases. Per the germline V gene, CDR1 is SGDLS and CDR2 is YYNGEE. The CDR3 length is 14 residues. CDR3 protein: CASSVKDGWAGYTF. CDR3 sequence (DNA): TGTGCCAGCAGCGTGAAGGACGGGTGGGCTGGCTACACCTTC.

The genes are TRBV27 and TRBJ2-7; TRBD2 is a possible D gene (6 bases). The CDR3 loop spans 14 amino acids. Between the trimmed V and J ends, which lost 5 bases and 3 bases, there was a span of 14 bases. The germline gives CDR1 MNHEY, CDR2 SMNVEV (reference sequence). The DNA of the CDR3 is TGTGCCAGCAGTCTTTCGGGGGAAGACTACGAGCAGTACTTC. It encodes CASSLSGEDYEQYF.

This clone appeared a single time. V gene TRBV9 combines with J gene TRBJ1-2, with D possibly matching TRBD1 (5 bases). This CDR3 has 15 amino acids. From germline, CDR1 is SGDLS and CDR2 YYNGEE. V was trimmed by 4 bases and J by 4 bases, leaving 17 bases between them. CDR3 coding DNA: TGTGCCAGCAGCCCAAGCGGGGGTCTTGGCTATGGCTACACCTTC. The encoded protein is CASSPSGGLGYGYTF. The entire variable domain, with the rest obtained from reference TRBV9 and TRBJ1-2, is as follows: DSGVTQTPKHLITATGQRVTLRCSPRSGDLSVYWYQQSLDQGLQFLIQYYNGEERAKGNILERFSAQQFPDLHSELNLSSLELGDSALYFCASSPSGGLGYGYTFGSGTRLTVV.

The chain joins TRBV2 to TRBJ1-5, with D unresolved. Trimming pared 6 bases from V and 6 bases from J, leaving 12 bases between. Germline V gene lookup returns CDR1 SNHLY and CDR2 FYNNEI. CDR3 length: 13 residues. CDR3 protein: CASSGPQFQPQHF. The CDR3 DNA follows: TGTGCCAGCAGCGGACCGCAATTTCAGCCCCAGCATTTT.

The V gene is TRBV7-8, the J gene TRBJ2-3, with TRBD2 matching 13 bases. The CDR3 consists of 18 residues. Germline V gene lookup returns CDR1 SGHVS and CDR2 FQNEAQ. J gave up 3 bases and V 7 bases, and 13 bases lay outside the gene matches. The CDR3 reads CASTPRLAGGSMTDTQYF. The CDR3, as DNA: TGTGCCAGCACGCCGAGACTAGCGGGGGGTAGCATGACAGATACGCAGTATTTT. The variable domain in full, with the rest retrieved from reference TRBV7-8 and TRBJ2-3, is GAGVSQSPRYKVAKRGQDVALRCDPISGHVSLFWYQQALGQGPEFLTYFQNEAQLDKSGLPSDRFFAERPEGSVSTLKIQRTQQEDSAVYLCASTPRLAGGSMTDTQYFGPGTRLTVL.

Only a few counts were recorded for this clone. For the CDR3, the DNA is TGTGCCAGCAGTGCCCGGGGGGAGGTGAAGGAAGCTTTCTTT. This sequence encodes CASSARGEVKEAFF. The chain has TRBV25-1 and TRBJ1-1; possible D gene TRBD1, 5 bases. Trimming shortened V by 4 bases and J by 8 bases, and 17 bases separated the two germline ends. CDR3 length: 14 amino acids. In germline, CDR1 is MGHDK, CDR2 SYGVNS.

This rearrangement joins TRBV7-2 to TRBJ2-2, with D possibly TRBD1 on 6 matching bases. The V gene's germline CDR1 is SGHTA and CDR2 FQGNSA. The germline V and J ends were trimmed by 3 bases and 6 bases, with 8 bases remaining between them. This CDR3 contains 13 residues. CDR3: CASSFQGPGELFF. The CDR3 DNA sequence: TGTGCCAGCAGCTTTCAGGGGCCCGGGGAGCTGTTTTTT.

This CDR3 reads CATRQDLRSYEQYF. The CDR3, as DNA: TGTGCCACTCGACAGGACCTGCGCTCCTACGAGCAGTACTTC. J is TRBJ2-7 and V is TRBV2, with D tentatively TRBD1 (6 bases). Germline CDR1 reads SNHLY; CDR2 reads FYNNEI. Deletions cut 10 bases from V and 0 bases from J, with 16 bases between. The CDR3 length is 14 residues.

The chain combines TRBV6-1 with TRBJ2-7; no definite D call. This CDR3 comprises 11 residues. Deletions cut 2 bases from V and 6 bases from J, with 5 bases between. Germline-derived CDR1 and CDR2 are MNHNS and SASEGT. Here the CDR3 reads CASSEWREQYF. DNA of the CDR3: TGTGCCAGCAGTGAATGGCGCGAGCAGTACTTC.

The V call is TRBV10-3, the J call TRBJ1-1; 11 positions match TRBD1. Trimming took 7 bases from V and 0 from J; bases not matched to a gene: 22. This CDR3 spans 21 amino acids. CDR1 is ENHRY, CDR2 SYGVKD, per germline. The CDR3 loop reads CAITRFSGQGGTSTMNTEAFF. As DNA, the CDR3 is TGTGCCATCACCCGGTTCTCGGGACAGGGGGGGACAAGTACCATGAACACTGAAGCTTTCTTT.

The genes are TRBV5-1 and TRBJ2-1, with 14 nucleotides matching TRBD2. The CDR3 sequence is 17 residues long. V was pared by 3 bases and J by 4 bases, with 6 bases of the junction left unmatched. Germline assignment: CDR1 SGHRS and CDR2 YFSETQ. The CDR3 coding sequence is TGCGCCAGCAGCTGGGGGGGGACTAGCGGGGGATACAATGAGCAGTTCTTC. It translates to CASSWGGTSGGYNEQFF.

Only a few counts were recorded for this clone. CDR3 in DNA: TGTGCCAGCAGTACGGACAGCTACGAGCAGTACTTC. Translating gives CASSTDSYEQYF. The chain is built from TRBV2 and TRBJ2-7; maybe TRBD1 (6 bases). The CDR3 has 12 residues. Trimming cost V 5 bases and J 3 bases, with 8 bases left between them. Per germline, CDR1 SNHLY and CDR2 FYNNEI.

The chain couples TRBV27 to TRBJ1-1, with D uncertain. CDR3 length: 15 residues. V was pared by 3 bases and J by 4 bases, with 15 bases between. CDR1 is MNHEY and CDR2 is SMNVEV in the germline V gene (reference sequence). CDR3 in amino acids: CASSFGVAAATEAFF. The CDR3 coding sequence is TGTGCCAGCAGTTTCGGGGTCGCGGCGGCCACTGAAGCTTTCTTT.

The rearrangement links TRBV7-9 to TRBJ1-3; D ambiguous. CDR1 is SEHNR, CDR2 FQNEAQ, per germline (reference sequence). V lost 6 bases and J lost 0, with 6 bases in between. The CDR3 contains 13 residues. In nucleotides, the CDR3 is TGTGCCAGCAGGGCAGGCTCTGGAAACACCATATATTTT. Its protein is CASRAGSGNTIYF.

J is TRBJ2-1 and V is TRBV4-1; 9 bases line up with TRBD2. Germline CDR1 reads MGHRA; CDR2 reads YSYEKL. V was pared by 4 bases and J by 3 bases, with 10 bases of the junction left unmatched. CDR3 length: 17 residues. CDR3 protein: CASSPRGAGGYYNEQFF. The CDR3 bases are TGCGCCAGCAGCCCCCGGGGAGCGGGGGGTTACTACAATGAGCAGTTCTTC.

This chain connects TRBV2 to TRBJ2-7, with 7 bases lining up with TRBD1. Germline lookup yields CDR1 SNHLY and CDR2 FYNNEI. The CDR3 runs 14 residues. The V segment lost 10 bases and the J segment 3 bases; nucleotides outside the gene matches: 12. The CDR3 DNA follows: TGTGCCATCCTCCGAGGCAGGGGGATCTACGAGCAGTACTTC. Protein sequence: CAILRGRGIYEQYF.

The rearrangement links TRBV27 to TRBJ1-1; D perhaps matches TRBD1 (5 bases). This CDR3 is built from 14 residues. Germline V CDR1 and CDR2: MNHEY, SMNVEV (reference sequence). Trimming took 1 base from V and 2 from J, leaving 8 bases between them. This chain's CDR3 is CASSLWGRNTEAFF. In DNA, the CDR3 is TGTGCCAGCAGTTTATGGGGGAGAAACACTGAAGCTTTCTTT.

This rearrangement joins TRBV5-8 to TRBJ1-1; TRBD1 agrees at 8 bases. The ends lost 2 bases at V and 5 bases at J; junction bases unmatched: 11. Per germline, CDR1 SGHTS and CDR2 YDEGEE. CDR3 length: 16 residues. The CDR3 here is CASSFKQGGYGTEAFF. In nucleotides, the CDR3 is TGTGCCAGCAGCTTTAAACAGGGGGGATACGGGACTGAAGCTTTCTTT.

V usage is TRBV19 and J usage is TRBJ1-1; D ambiguous. The CDR3 length is 16 residues. The germline V and J ends were trimmed by 3 bases and 2 bases, with 16 bases remaining between them. CDR1 and CDR2 (germline): LNHDA, SQIVND (reference sequence). CDR3 nucleotide sequence: TGTGCCAGTAGTATGTTTTCGGGCAGTTATAACACTGAAGCTTTCTTT. Translated, it gives CASSMFSGSYNTEAFF.

The rearrangement joins TRBV5-4 to TRBJ1-3; TRBD1 matches 9 bases. Germline V gene sequence: CDR1 SGHNT, CDR2 YYREEE (reference sequence). The CDR3 sequence is 16 residues long. V lost 3 bases to trimming and J lost 4 bases; unmatched junction nucleotides: 8. DNA of the CDR3: TGTGCCAGCAGCTCGGGACAGGGCACTGGAGGAAACACCATATATTTT. This gives the protein CASSSGQGTGGNTIYF.

The V and J genes are TRBV27 and TRBJ1-2, with D perhaps matching TRBD1 (6 bases). Trimming removed 5 bases from V and 4 bases from J, with 11 bases in between. The CDR3 is 13 residues long. Per germline, CDR1 MNHEY and CDR2 SMNVEV (reference sequence). The CDR3 protein is CASSGGRTYGYTF. The CDR3 coding sequence is TGTGCCAGCAGTGGGGGGCGCACCTATGGCTACACCTTC.